Shown below are 25 T cell receptor beta chains from a single sample sequenced in a study of naive and memory T cell subsets. An equimolar mix of two oligonucleotides served as the beta constant-region primer for TRBC1 and TRBC2. From the UMI-ligation and nested PCR reads, TCRdb called clonotypes with MiXCR, one entry per CDR3 protein. Counted here are fewer than 30,000 distinct CDR3 sequences, roughly 10% occurring once; the ten biggest clones make up around a sixth. The sample consisted of effector memory CD4+ T cells from blood. The sample's subset: effector memory, CD45RA- CD27-. The source of these receptors is a human donor in good health.

V and J are TRBV7-8 and TRBJ1-5; 8 bases are a match to TRBD1. The V gene's germline CDR1 is SGHVS and CDR2 FQNEAQ. V lost 5 bases to trimming and J lost 4 bases; unmatched junction nucleotides: 7. The CDR3 loop spans 15 amino acids. This CDR3 reads CASSPQQGVNQPQHF. The CDR3 DNA reads TGTGCCAGCAGCCCCCAACAGGGGGTAAATCAGCCCCAGCATTTT.

This clonotype has just a few counts. The rearrangement links TRBV20-1 to TRBJ1-1, with a weak D call TRBD1 (5 bases). The ends were cut back, 3 bases at V and 7 bases at J, with 15 bases in the middle. The CDR3 length is 13 residues. Germline V lookup: CDR1 DFQATT, CDR2 SNEGSKA (reference sequence). The CDR3 loop reads CSASRAPGIEAFF. Written as DNA, the CDR3 is TGCAGTGCTAGCCGGGCCCCAGGGATTGAAGCTTTCTTT.

This clonotype was seen at least ten times. The CDR3 DNA is TGTGCCAGCAGCTCGGGTTTGGTTGGGGCCAACGTCCTGACTTTC. Residues: CASSSGLVGANVLTF. The chain employs TRBV7-2 and TRBJ2-6, with unresolved D. Germline V gene sequence: CDR1 SGHTA, CDR2 FQGNSA. The CDR3 length is 15 residues. Trimming pared 4 bases from V and 3 bases from J, leaving 10 bases between.

In this sample, this clonotype turned up many times. The chain couples TRBV29-1 to TRBJ2-5, with D perhaps assigned TRBD1 or TRBD2 (5 bases each). This CDR3 comprises 13 residues. V lost 4 bases to trimming and J lost 1 base, with 10 bases between them. CDR1 is SQVTM and CDR2 is ANQGSEA in the germline V gene. The CDR3 region has the DNA TGCAGCGTTGGAGAGGGGATCCAAGAGACCCAGTACTTC. Translating it yields CSVGEGIQETQYF.

This clonotype occurred many times. The rearrangement links TRBV7-9 to TRBJ2-5; 9 bases match TRBD1. This CDR3 has 16 amino acids. From germline, CDR1 is SEHNR and CDR2 FQNEAQ (reference sequence). V shed 5 bases and J 5 bases; nucleotides not matched to a gene: 12. Here the CDR3 DNA reads TGTGCCAGCAGCCCCGTCGGGATGACAGGGGGTGAGACCCAGTACTTC. Protein sequence: CASSPVGMTGGETQYF.

In this sample, this clonotype turned up many times. V usage is TRBV19 and J usage is TRBJ1-2, with D possibly TRBD1 on 6 matching bases. V lost 7 bases and J 5 bases, leaving 20 bases between the germline ends. The CDR3 runs to 15 residues. Germline CDR1 reads LNHDA; CDR2 reads SQIVND (reference sequence). The CDR3 protein is CASTDPGQPPYGYTF. The CDR3 DNA follows: TGTGCCAGTACCGATCCCGGACAGCCTCCTTATGGCTACACCTTC.

This clonotype was recorded at least ten times. CDR3 coding DNA: TGTGCCAGCAATCAACCGTCCTATAATTCACCCCTCCACTTT. Amino acids: CASNQPSYNSPLHF. The V gene is TRBV6-2 or TRBV6-3, the J gene TRBJ1-6; D is undetermined. Germline-derived CDR1 and CDR2 are MNHEY and SVGEGT. Deletions cut 7 bases from V and 1 base from J, with 8 bases between. The CDR3 has 14 residues.

This clonotype was counted ten times or more. The chain uses TRBV18 and TRBJ1-5, with unresolved D. Germline V lookup: CDR1 KGHSH, CDR2 LQKENI. The CDR3 length is 13 residues. V lost 3 bases, J lost 5 bases, and 8 bases lay in between. CDR3 sequence (DNA): TGTGCCAGCTCACCCCAAGCTGATCAGCCCCAGCATTTT. It specifies CASSPQADQPQHF.

On this clonotype: A much larger clone differs from this one at a single base, so this may be a read error. This chain joins TRBV28 and TRBJ2-5, with 7 bases matching TRBD2. The CDR3 is 13 residues long. Germline V gene sequence: CDR1 MDHEN, CDR2 SYDVKM. The CDR3 loop reads CAGSFGSGETQYF. The CDR3, as DNA: TGTGCCGGCAGTTTTGGTAGCGGGGAGACCCAGTACTTC.

This clonotype was counted at least ten times. The chain is built from TRBV2 and TRBJ2-1; 9 positions agree with TRBD1. The V gene end was trimmed by 2 bases and the J gene end by 4 bases; junction bases not matched to a gene: 12. The germline V gene encodes CDR1 SNHLY and CDR2 FYNNEI. The CDR3 consists of 18 residues. As DNA, the CDR3 is TGTGCCAGCAGTGAATTCGTTCCCGGGACAGGGTTTTACAATGAGCAGTTCTTC. Its protein product is CASSEFVPGTGFYNEQFF.

This clonotype appeared many times. This chain joins TRBV4-2 and TRBJ1-4, with D possibly being TRBD1 (6 bases). Trimming shortened V by 1 base and J by 7 bases, and 13 bases separated the two germline ends. The CDR3 spans 15 residues. Germline V gives CDR1 LGHNA, CDR2 YNFKEQ. This chain's CDR3 is CASSQAAGVGEKLFF. CDR3 sequence (DNA): TGTGCCAGCAGCCAAGCGGCAGGGGTGGGTGAAAAACTGTTTTTT.

Many counts were recorded for this clonotype. V and J are TRBV24-1 and TRBJ2-7; TRBD1 agrees at 8 bases. CDR3 size: 17 residues. The V gene end was trimmed by 4 bases and the J gene end by 2 bases; junction bases not matched to a gene: 12. CDR1 and CDR2 from the germline V gene are KGHDR and SFDVKD. The CDR3 region is CATSDSPTGAGTYEQYF. The CDR3 bases are TGTGCCACCAGTGACTCCCCGACAGGGGCGGGTACCTACGAGCAGTACTTC.

This clonotype was detected a few times. J is TRBJ1-2 and V is TRBV25-1; unclear D gene. The CDR3 has 12 amino acids. V lost 3 bases and J 7 bases, leaving 9 bases between the germline ends. The germline V gene encodes CDR1 MGHDK and CDR2 SYGVNS. The CDR3 loop reads CASSDIRTGYTF. In nucleotides, the CDR3 is TGTGCCAGCAGTGATATCCGGACTGGCTACACCTTC.

By frequency in the sample, this clonotype is medium-sized. The rearrangement links TRBV6-1 to TRBJ2-3, with 8 bases fitting TRBD2. V was pared by 6 bases and J by 0 bases, with 5 bases of the junction left unmatched. Germline V gene lookup returns CDR1 MNHNS and CDR2 SASEGT. The CDR3 consists of 15 residues. This chain's CDR3 is CASSLTSVSTDTQYF. CDR3 nucleotides: TGTGCCAGCAGCCTGACTAGCGTTAGCACAGATACGCAGTATTTT.

This chain joins TRBV6-2 or TRBV6-3 and TRBJ2-1, with 12 bases that match TRBD2. Looked up from germline, CDR1 is MNHEY and CDR2 is SVGEGT. The V and J ends lost 4 bases and 4 bases, in that order; junction bases with no gene match: 8. The CDR3 sequence is 17 residues long. CDR3 amino acids: CASSSRGLAGPYNEQFF. CDR3 coding DNA: TGTGCCAGCAGTTCCCGCGGACTAGCGGGGCCGTACAATGAGCAGTTCTTC.

This clonotype was counted many times. The rearrangement links TRBV7-6 to TRBJ2-7, with 7 bases that match TRBD2. The junction had 7 bases not matched to a gene; V was cut back by 5 bases and J by 0 bases. The CDR3 runs to 15 residues. Germline CDR1 SGHVS, CDR2 FNYEAQ. CDR3 sequence (DNA): TGTGCCAGCAGCACGGGGGGAGACAGCTCCTACGAGCAGTACTTC. It codes for CASSTGGDSSYEQYF.

CDR3 residues: CASRPPGLRYGELFF. For the CDR3, the DNA is TGTGCCAGCAGGCCGCCGGGACTACGGTACGGGGAGCTGTTTTTT. This chain uses TRBV28 with TRBJ2-2, with 7 bases that match TRBD2. Germline loops: CDR1 MDHEN, CDR2 SYDVKM. The CDR3 is made up of 15 amino acids. V lost 6 bases, J lost 7 bases, and 11 bases stayed unmatched.

This sequence joins TRBV11-2 and TRBJ1-1, with a weak D call TRBD1 (6 bases). Per germline, CDR1 SGHAT and CDR2 FQNNGV. Trimming shortened V by 5 bases and J by 1 base, and 17 bases separated the two germline ends. CDR3 length: 16 amino acids. CDR3 in DNA: TGTGCCAGCAGCCCCTACAGGGCTCCTACGAACACTGAAGCTTTCTTT. Its translation: CASSPYRAPTNTEAFF.

This clonotype showed up many times. The genes are TRBV7-2 and TRBJ2-3; TRBD2 matches at 9 bases. Germline assignment: CDR1 SGHTA and CDR2 FQGNSA. The CDR3 is 16 amino acids. V dropped 1 base and J dropped 6; count of bases not matched to a gene: 8. This CDR3 is CASSLGGGGAADTQYF. The DNA for the CDR3 is TGTGCCAGCAGCTTAGGTGGCGGGGGGGCGGCGGATACGCAGTATTTT.

V usage is TRBV29-1 and J usage is TRBJ2-6, with 10 positions matching TRBD1. This CDR3 region has 16 residues. V lost 4 bases to trimming and J lost 3 bases; unmatched junction nucleotides: 6. CDR1 and CDR2 from the germline V gene are SQVTM and ANQGSEA. The CDR3 is CSVVGQGEFGANVLTF. The CDR3 DNA is TGCAGCGTTGTCGGACAGGGGGAGTTTGGGGCCAACGTCCTGACTTTC.

This clonotype was recorded many times. V is TRBV7-6 and J is TRBJ1-1, with a tentative D call TRBD1 (6 bases). CDR1 and CDR2 (germline): SGHVS, FNYEAQ. The CDR3 totals 19 residues. The CDR3 reads CASSALYRTRGGVNTEAFF. As DNA, the CDR3 is TGTGCAAGCTCGGCCTTGTACAGGACGAGAGGGGGAGTAAACACTGAAGCTTTCTTT. Using reference TRBV7-6 and TRBJ1-1 for the parts outside the CDR3, the full variable domain is GAGVSQSPRYKVTKRGQDVALRCDPISGHVSLYWYRQALGQGPEFLTYFNYEAQQDKSGLPNDRFSAERPEGSISTLTIQRTEQRDSAMYRCASSALYRTRGGVNTEAFFGQGTRLTVV.

This clonotype was seen at least ten times. The chain combines TRBV5-1 with TRBJ2-1; TRBD2 aligns across 13 bases. The J segment lost 8 bases and the V segment lost 3 bases, leaving 5 bases of the junction unmatched. CDR3 length: 15 residues. Germline V gene data show CDR1 as SGHRS and CDR2 as YFSETQ. The CDR3 region is CASSYRLAGGDEQFF. DNA for the CDR3: TGCGCCAGCAGCTACCGACTAGCGGGAGGCGATGAGCAGTTCTTC.

This clonotype was seen at least ten times. The V and J genes are TRBV3-1 and TRBJ2-1; D is perhaps TRBD2 (6 bases). The germline CDR1 and CDR2 sequences are LGHDT and YNNKEL (reference sequence). The CDR3 covers 14 residues. V was clipped by 3 bases and J by 10 bases, with 16 bases between them. CDR3: CASSHGGGTKEQFF. CDR3 nucleotide sequence: TGTGCCAGCAGCCACGGCGGAGGGACGAAGGAGCAGTTCTTC.

The sample holds many counts of this clonotype. The J gene is TRBJ2-3, the V gene TRBV6-6; 7 bases are shared with TRBD1. The germline gives CDR1 MNHNY, CDR2 SVGAGI (reference sequence). This CDR3 region has 16 residues. V lost 8 bases to trimming and J lost 6 bases; unmatched junction nucleotides: 17. The CDR3 coding sequence is TGTGCCAGCCAGAAAACGACAGGGCTTGGTGTTGATACGCAGTATTTT. It specifies CASQKTTGLGVDTQYF.

Many counts were recorded for this clonotype. Germline and junction disagree at one end, which may indicate a read error. This sequence joins TRBV7-7 and TRBJ2-5; D is possibly TRBD2 (5 bases). CDR1 is SSHAT, CDR2 FNYEAQ, per germline (reference sequence). The CDR3 spans 14 residues. The CDR3: CASSQAAFQETQYF. Written as DNA, the CDR3 is TGTGCTAGCAGCCAAGCGGCTTTCCAAGAGACCCAGTACTTC. Combining the CDR3 with reference TRBV7-7 and TRBJ2-5 gives the whole variable domain GAGVSQSPRYKVTKRGQDVTLRCDPISSHATLYWYQQALGQGPEFLTYFNYEAQPDKSGLPSDRFSAERPEGSISTLTIQRTEQRDSAMYRCASSQAAFQETQYFGPGTRLLVL.